These 24 T cell receptor delta chains were sequenced from one sample in a study of gamma-delta T cells after stem cell transplantation. TCRdb called clones from the RT-PCR reads again using CATT. The sample holds about 2,000 delta-chain clones, 3% seen once. Source material: gamma-delta T cells. The source is a human donor. It is not recorded whose cells these are; they may come from a transplant donor.

This clone is medium-sized within its sample. The chain recombines TRDV2 with TRDJ1; 12 bases fit TRDD3. Germline V gene data show CDR1 as GEAIGNYY and CDR2 as EKD. With V trimmed by 9 bases and J by 4 bases, 14 bases remained unmatched. The CDR3 sequence is 16 residues long. CDR3 sequence reads: CAIWGIRRDTNDKLIF. DNA of the CDR3: TGTGCCATCTGGGGGATACGTCGCGATACGAACGATAAACTCATCTTT.

Of note for this clone: A much bigger clone sits one base away, suggesting this may be a read error. Additional DNA sequences in this sample encode the identical CDR3. V and J are TRDV2 and TRDJ1; D uncertain. CDR3 length equals 16 residues. Trimming pared 0 bases from V and 2 bases from J, leaving 15 bases between. Germline CDR1 reads GEAIGNYY; CDR2 reads EKD. The CDR3 DNA reads TGTGCCTGTGACACCGTCGGGAGGTCGACTACCGATAAACTCATCTTT. Translated, it gives CACDTVGRSTTDKLIF.

Points on this clone: This may arise from a read error, as a much more abundant clone is one base away. This sequence joins TRDV2 and TRDJ1; 10 bases map to TRDD3. The length of the CDR3 is 19 residues. Germline-derived CDR1 and CDR2 are GEAIGNYY and EKD. V was clipped by 3 bases and J by 0 bases; unmatched bases: 15. CDR3: CACDPVLGDARRNTDKLIF. CDR3 nucleotides: TGTGCCTGTGACCCCGTACTGGGGGATGCGCGGAGAAACACCGATAAACTCATCTTT.

The gene calls are TRDV2 and TRDJ1; 7 bases are a match to TRDD3. From germline, CDR1 is GEAIGNYY and CDR2 EKD. The length of the CDR3 is 15 residues. The V segment lost 3 bases and the J segment 2 bases; nucleotides outside the gene matches: 8. The CDR3 reads CACDGLGVTTDKLIF. CDR3 DNA sequence: TGTGCCTGTGACGGCCTGGGGGTTACTACCGATAAACTCATCTTT.

This clone occurred a few times. The gene calls are TRDV2 and TRDJ1; D is unclear. Germline V lookup: CDR1 GEAIGNYY, CDR2 EKD. The CDR3 is made up of 20 amino acids. Trimming removed 3 bases from V and 0 bases from J, with 28 bases in between. DNA for the CDR3: TGTGCCTGTGACGCCATCACAGCCGAACCTTATACCCGATACACCGATAAACTCATCTTT. This gives the protein CACDAITAEPYTRYTDKLIF.

In its sample, this clone is medium-sized. This chain uses TRDV2 with TRDJ1, with 8 bases that match TRDD3. With 4 bases clipped from V and 0 bases from J, the junction kept 9 bases outside the gene matches. Germline V gene lookup returns CDR1 GEAIGNYY and CDR2 EKD. The CDR3 contains 16 residues. The CDR3 DNA is TGTGCCTGTGAAGGACTGGGGGGACAGTACACCGATAAACTCATCTTT. Protein sequence: CACEGLGGQYTDKLIF.

Remarks on this clone: TCRdb assigns this DNA the protein of a much larger clone, which departs from its translation at residue 5; this likely reflects a read error, and the protein shown comes from translating the DNA. J is TRDJ1 and V is TRDV2, with 12 bases fitting TRDD3. V shed 3 bases, J shed 11 bases, and the junction held 12 bases outside the gene matches. The CDR3 covers 15 residues. Germline V gene sequence: CDR1 GEAIGNYY, CDR2 EKD. The CDR3 is CACDPVLGDTKGLIF. The CDR3, as DNA: TGTGCCTGTGACCCAGTACTGGGGGATACAAAGGGGCTCATCTTT.

This clone was observed a handful of times. The junction shows a germline mismatch at one end, possibly a read error. The chain carries TRDV3 and TRDJ1; no reliable D call. Germline V gene data show CDR1 as TVYSNPD and CDR2 as GDNSRS (reference sequence). This CDR3 comprises 16 residues. DNA of the CDR3: TGTGCCGCAAAAAGGTCCCCTGCCATGGGCCACGATAAACCCATCTTT. It is translated as CAAKRSPAMGHDKPIF. Supplemented by reference TRDV3 and TRDJ1, the full variable domain reads CDKVTQSSPDQTVASGSEVVLLCTYDTVYSNPDLFWYRIRPDYSFQFVFYGDNSRSEGADFTQGRFSVKHILTQKAFHLVISPVRTEDSATYYCAAKRSPAMGHDKPIFGKGTRVTVEP.

This clone was observed a handful of times. This likely came from a read error, as a far larger clone is one base away. Additional DNA sequences in this sample encode the identical CDR3. V usage is TRDV2 and J usage is TRDJ1; 13 bases fit TRDD3. Germline V gene lookup returns CDR1 GEAIGNYY and CDR2 EKD. J gave up 4 bases and V 3 bases, and 7 bases lay outside the gene matches. This CDR3 is 16 amino acids long. This CDR3 reads CACDSLGDTGNDKLIF. The CDR3, as DNA: TGTGCCTGTGACTCACTGGGGGATACGGGCAACGATAAACTCATCTTT.

This clone was counted only a few times. The rearrangement joins TRDV1 to TRDJ1; D could derive from TRDD2 or TRDD3 (5 bases each). The CDR3 length is 14 residues. Trimming removed 4 bases from V and 10 bases from J, with 19 bases in between. Looked up from germline, CDR1 is TSWWSYY and CDR2 is QGS. In DNA form, the CDR3 reads TGTGCTCTTGGGGGTTCCTTCTATACGATGGGACTCATCTTT. Translation gives CALGGSFYTMGLIF.

With regard to this clone: A much larger clone sits a single nucleotide away, making a read error possible. The same CDR3 is also encoded by other DNA sequences in this sample. J is TRDJ1 and V is TRDV2, with D possibly TRDD3 on 5 matching bases. Germline lookup yields CDR1 GEAIGNYY and CDR2 EKD. The CDR3 runs 17 residues. The CDR3 nucleotides read TGTGCCTGTGCGGGACCGGGGAAGATCCCGTACACCGATAAGCTCATCTTT. It codes for CACAGPGKIPYTDKLIF.

As to this clone: TCRdb assigns this DNA the protein of a much larger clone, which departs from its translation at residue 3; this likely reflects a read error, and the protein shown comes from translating the DNA. The chain combines TRDV2 with TRDJ1; 13 nucleotides align to TRDD3. The CDR3 length is 19 residues. From germline, CDR1 is GEAIGNYY and CDR2 EKD. The CDR3 DNA reads TGTGCCCGTGACACCATAGGGCCACTGGGGGATACGAGAACCGATAAACTCATCTTT. As protein: CARDTIGPLGDTRTDKLIF.

The chain carries TRDV1 and TRDJ2; 8 bases map to TRDD2. V shed 2 bases, J shed 0 bases, and the junction held 26 bases outside the gene matches. Germline V CDR1 and CDR2: TSWWSYY, QGS. This CDR3 contains 24 residues. Written as DNA, the CDR3 is TGTGCTCTTGGGGAAGGTTTGTCTGGTAGGATACTTCCTACCTACCCCGCTTTGACAGCACAACTCTTCTTT. Its translation is CALGEGLSGRILPTYPALTAQLFF.

This clone was seen only a few times. One end of the junction is discordant with germline, which a read error may explain. The V gene is TRDV2, the J gene TRDJ1, with 10 bases aligning to TRDD3. CDR1 is GEAIGNYY and CDR2 is EKD in the germline V gene. The CDR3 runs 15 residues. The CDR3 DNA sequence: TGTGCCCGTGACACGGGTCCTTACTGGGGGATGAGACTCATCTTT. Encoded protein: CARDTGPYWGMRLIF.

In its sample, this clone is medium-sized. At the DNA level, this CDR3 is encoded by other sequences in the same sample as well. The chain carries TRDV2 and TRDJ1; the D gene is possibly TRDD3 (6 bases). CDR1 is GEAIGNYY and CDR2 is EKD in the germline V gene. The V and J ends lost 0 bases and 5 bases respectively, with 21 bases between them. The CDR3 extends over 17 amino acids. The CDR3 nucleotides read TGTGCCTGTGACACCGTGGGGGCTGCGGTGGGGCTGGATAAACTCATCTTT. This sequence encodes CACDTVGAAVGLDKLIF.

This clone was observed a few times. CDR3 in amino acids: CACDNLLGEGDTDKLIF. The DNA for the CDR3 is TGTGCCTGTGACAATCTACTCGGCGAGGGGGATACCGATAAACTCATCTTT. V usage is TRDV2 and J usage is TRDJ1; 7 nucleotides align to TRDD3. The CDR3 totals 17 residues. Germline lookup yields CDR1 GEAIGNYY and CDR2 EKD. The junction had 13 bases not matched to a gene; V was cut back by 2 bases and J by 2 bases.

A remark on this clone: A far larger clone differs by one base, so this is likely a read error. V is TRDV2 and J is TRDJ1; no clear D. This CDR3 is built from 14 residues. Germline V gene data show CDR1 as GEAIGNYY and CDR2 as EKD. The CDR3 DNA reads as TGTGCCTGTGTCACCGTTGGGTTCACCGATAAACTCATCTTT. Translating it yields CACVTVGFTDKLIF.

About this clone itself: It may be a read error: a sequence one base away is much more abundant. Other DNA sequences in this specimen translate into the identical CDR3. The chain uses TRDV2 and TRDJ1; D is possibly TRDD3 (5 bases). Germline CDR1 reads GEAIGNYY; CDR2 reads EKD. Deletions cut 7 bases from V and 4 bases from J, with 15 bases between. This CDR3 region has 13 residues. The CDR3 loop is CACDGLGDDKLIF. The CDR3 region has the DNA TGTGCCTGCGACGGTCTCGGGGACGATAAACTCATCTTT.

Only a few counts were recorded for this clone. This probably arose from a read error, given a far larger clone one base away. Other DNA sequences of this sample code for an identical CDR3. The V and J genes are TRDV2 and TRDJ1; 12 bases line up with TRDD3. Germline V CDR1 and CDR2: GEAIGNYY, EKD. This CDR3 has 20 residues. DNA of the CDR3: TGCGCCTGTGACACTCTACGGTCTGGGGGATACGATCGGGACACCGATAAACTCATCTTT. It encodes CACDTLRSGGYDRDTDKLIF.

By frequency in the sample, this clone is medium-sized. V gene TRDV1 combines with J gene TRDJ1; 7 nucleotides match TRDD3. With 0 bases clipped from V and 0 bases from J, the junction kept 16 bases outside the gene matches. This CDR3 spans 20 amino acids. Germline V gene data show CDR1 as TSWWSYY and CDR2 as QGS. CDR3 residues: CALGELSARPWGPYTDKLIF. The CDR3, as DNA: TGTGCTCTTGGGGAACTCTCTGCTCGTCCCTGGGGGCCCTACACCGATAAACTCATCTTT.

The chain carries TRDV2 and TRDJ1; 7 nucleotides align to TRDD3. The germline CDR1 and CDR2 sequences are GEAIGNYY and EKD. With 1 base clipped from V and 0 bases from J, the junction kept 7 bases outside the gene matches. CDR3 length equals 16 residues. DNA of the CDR3: TGTGCCTGTGACACGGTGGGGGACTCTTACACCGATAAACTCATCTTT. Translation: CACDTVGDSYTDKLIF.

This clone was picked up a small number of times. Germline and junction disagree at one end, which may indicate a read error. The genes are TRDV2 and TRDJ1; D is possibly TRDD2 or TRDD3 (5 bases each). The CDR3 is 17 residues long. Germline V CDR1 and CDR2: GEAIGNYY, EKD. For the CDR3, the DNA is TGTGCCTGCGACATCGTGGGGCCTTCTTCTTACACCGATAAACTCATCTTT. Translation gives CACDIVGPSSYTDKLIF.

By share, this clone ranks as large (0.1 to 1%). This chain joins TRDV2 and TRDJ1, with TRDD3 matching over 7 bases. Trimming cost V 0 bases and J 2 bases; bases outside gene matches: 5. Germline assignment: CDR1 GEAIGNYY and CDR2 EKD. This CDR3 has 15 amino acids. The CDR3 loop is CACDTVGDRTDKLIF. The CDR3 bases are TGTGCCTGTGACACCGTCGGGGATAGGACCGATAAACTCATCTTT.

Of note for this clone: A far larger clone is one nucleotide away, so this likely arose from a read error. The same CDR3 can be traced to other DNA sequences in this sample. V is TRDV3 and J is TRDJ1; D is perhaps TRDD3 (9 bases). The CDR3 length is 21 residues. Germline V gives CDR1 TVYSNPD, CDR2 GDNSRS (reference sequence). The CDR3 DNA reads as TGCGCCTCTGTCTACCTTCCTAAACCGGACTGGGGGACCGTGTACACCGATAAACTCATCTTT. Translation: CASVYLPKPDWGTVYTDKLIF.